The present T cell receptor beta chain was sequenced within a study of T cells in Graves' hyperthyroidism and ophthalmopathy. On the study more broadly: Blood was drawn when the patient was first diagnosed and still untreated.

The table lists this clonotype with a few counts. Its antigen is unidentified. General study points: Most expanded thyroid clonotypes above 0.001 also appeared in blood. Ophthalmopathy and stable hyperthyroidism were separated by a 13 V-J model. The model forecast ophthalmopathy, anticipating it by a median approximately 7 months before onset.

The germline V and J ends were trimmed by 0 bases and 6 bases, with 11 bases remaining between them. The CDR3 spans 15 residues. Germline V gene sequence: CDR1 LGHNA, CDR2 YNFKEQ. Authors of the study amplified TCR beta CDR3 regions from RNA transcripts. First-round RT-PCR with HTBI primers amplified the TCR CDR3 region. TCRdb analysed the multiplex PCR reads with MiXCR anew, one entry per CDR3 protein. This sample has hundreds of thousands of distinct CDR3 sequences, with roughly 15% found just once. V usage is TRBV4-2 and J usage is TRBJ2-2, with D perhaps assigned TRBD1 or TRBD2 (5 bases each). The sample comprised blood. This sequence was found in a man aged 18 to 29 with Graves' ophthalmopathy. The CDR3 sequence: CASSQEPGSAGELFF. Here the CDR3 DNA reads TGTGCCAGCAGCCAAGAGCCAGGGAGCGCCGGGGAGCTGTTTTTT.